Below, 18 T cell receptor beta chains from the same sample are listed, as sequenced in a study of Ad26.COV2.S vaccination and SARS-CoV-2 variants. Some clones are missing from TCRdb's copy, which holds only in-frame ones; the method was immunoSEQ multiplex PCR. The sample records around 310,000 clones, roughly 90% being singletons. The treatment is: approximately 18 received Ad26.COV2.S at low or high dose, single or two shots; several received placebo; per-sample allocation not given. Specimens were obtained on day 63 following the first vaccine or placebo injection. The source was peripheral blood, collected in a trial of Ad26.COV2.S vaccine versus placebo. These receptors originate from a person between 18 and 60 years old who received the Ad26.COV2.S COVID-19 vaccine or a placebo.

CDR3 protein: CASNHYRAFTEAFF. In nucleotides, the CDR3 is TGTGCCAGTAATCACTACCGGGCGTTCACTGAAGCTTTCTTT. This chain connects TRBV19 to TRBJ1-1; D uncertain. The CDR3 runs 14 residues. The V gene lost 7 bases and the J gene lost 4 bases, with 16 bases spanning the gap. In germline, CDR1 is LNHDA, CDR2 SQIVND (reference sequence).

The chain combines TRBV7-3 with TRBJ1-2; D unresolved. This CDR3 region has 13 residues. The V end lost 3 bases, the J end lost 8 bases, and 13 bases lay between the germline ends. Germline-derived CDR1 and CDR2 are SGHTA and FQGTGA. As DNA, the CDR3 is TGTGCCAGCAGCTTTGTTCCGGCCCGCGGCTACACCTTC. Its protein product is CASSFVPARGYTF.

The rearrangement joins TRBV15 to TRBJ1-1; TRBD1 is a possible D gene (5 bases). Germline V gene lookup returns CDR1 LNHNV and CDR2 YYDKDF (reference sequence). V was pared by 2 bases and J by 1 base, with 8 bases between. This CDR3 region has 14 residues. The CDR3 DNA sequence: TGTGCCACCAGCAGACGACAGAAGAACACTGAAGCTTTCTTT. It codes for CATSRRQKNTEAFF.

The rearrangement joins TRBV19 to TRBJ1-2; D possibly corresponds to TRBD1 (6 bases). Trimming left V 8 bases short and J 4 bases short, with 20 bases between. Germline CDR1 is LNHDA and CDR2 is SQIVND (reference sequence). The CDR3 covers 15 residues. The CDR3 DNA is TGTGCCAGTGCCCAAGACGGGGGGCCGAGCTATGGCTACACCTTC. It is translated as CASAQDGGPSYGYTF.

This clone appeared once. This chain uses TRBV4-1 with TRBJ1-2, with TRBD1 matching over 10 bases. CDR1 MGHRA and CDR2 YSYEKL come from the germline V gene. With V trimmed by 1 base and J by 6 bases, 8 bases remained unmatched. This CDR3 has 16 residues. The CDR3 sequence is CASSQGGTGASHGYTF. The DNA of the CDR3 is TGCGCCAGCAGCCAAGGGGGGACAGGGGCGTCGCATGGCTACACCTTC.

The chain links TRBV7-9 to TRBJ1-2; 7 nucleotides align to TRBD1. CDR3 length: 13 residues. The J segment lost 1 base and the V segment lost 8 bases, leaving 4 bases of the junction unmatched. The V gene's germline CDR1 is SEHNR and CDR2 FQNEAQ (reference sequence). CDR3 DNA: TGTGCCAGCGCGGACAGGAATAACTATGGCTACACCTTC. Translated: CASADRNNYGYTF.

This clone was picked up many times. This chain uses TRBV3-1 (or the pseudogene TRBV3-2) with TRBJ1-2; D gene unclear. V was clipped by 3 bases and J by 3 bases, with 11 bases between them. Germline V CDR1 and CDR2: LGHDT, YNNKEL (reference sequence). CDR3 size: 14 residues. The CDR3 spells CASSHPDLYYGYTF. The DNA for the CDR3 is TGTGCCAGCAGCCACCCCGACCTCTACTATGGCTACACCTTC.

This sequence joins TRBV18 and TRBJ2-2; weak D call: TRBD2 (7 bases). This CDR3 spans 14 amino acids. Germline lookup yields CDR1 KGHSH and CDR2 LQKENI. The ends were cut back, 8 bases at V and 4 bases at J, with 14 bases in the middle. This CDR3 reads CASRPGGLTGELFF. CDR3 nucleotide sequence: TGTGCCAGCCGTCCGGGGGGCCTCACCGGGGAGCTGTTTTTT.

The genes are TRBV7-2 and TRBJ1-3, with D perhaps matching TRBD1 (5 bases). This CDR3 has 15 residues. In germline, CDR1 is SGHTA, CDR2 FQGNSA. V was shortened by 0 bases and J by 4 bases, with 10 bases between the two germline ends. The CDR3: CASSLATAGGNTIYF. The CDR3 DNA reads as TGTGCCAGCAGCTTAGCGACGGCAGGGGGAAACACCATATATTTT.

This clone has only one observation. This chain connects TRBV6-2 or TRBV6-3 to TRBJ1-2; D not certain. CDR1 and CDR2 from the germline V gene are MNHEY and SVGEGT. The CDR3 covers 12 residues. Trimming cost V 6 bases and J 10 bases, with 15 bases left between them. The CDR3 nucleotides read TGTGCCAGCAGCTTGGTCCCGGGGTACTACACCTTC. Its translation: CASSLVPGYYTF.

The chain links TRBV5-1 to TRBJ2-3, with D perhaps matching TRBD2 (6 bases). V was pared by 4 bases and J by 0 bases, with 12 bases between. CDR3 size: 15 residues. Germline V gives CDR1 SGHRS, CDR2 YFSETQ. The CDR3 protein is CASSAGGVSTDTQYF. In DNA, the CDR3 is TGCGCCAGCAGCGCCGGAGGGGTTAGCACAGATACGCAGTATTTT.

The CDR3 DNA reads as TGTGCCAGCAGTGACGCACAGGATGGGTTGGGCAATCAGCCCCAGCATTTT. Amino acid sequence: CASSDAQDGLGNQPQHF. The V call is TRBV2, the J call TRBJ1-5, with D possibly TRBD1 on 5 matching bases. V lost 3 bases, J lost 2 bases, and 17 bases lay in between. This CDR3 is 17 amino acids long. Germline lookup yields CDR1 SNHLY and CDR2 FYNNEI. The complete variable domain, with remaining parts taken from reference TRBV2 and TRBJ1-5, reads EPEVTQTPSHQVTQMGQEVILRCVPISNHLYFYWYRQILGQKVEFLVSFYNNEISEKSEIFDDQFSVERPDGSNFTLKIRSTKLEDSAMYFCASSDAQDGLGNQPQHFGDGTRLSIL.

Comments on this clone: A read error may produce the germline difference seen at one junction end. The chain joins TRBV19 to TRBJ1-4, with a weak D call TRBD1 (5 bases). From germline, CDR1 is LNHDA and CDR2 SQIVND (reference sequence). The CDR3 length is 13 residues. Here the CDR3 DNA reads TGTGCCAGTAGTATCGGGGGTATATCACCCCCGCGTTTT. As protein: CASSIGGISPPRF. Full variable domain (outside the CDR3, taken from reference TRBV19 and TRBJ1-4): DGGITQSPKYLFRKEGQNVTLSCEQNLNHDAMYWYRQDPGQGLRLIYYSQIVNDFQKGDIAEGYSVSREKKESFPLTVTSAQKNPTAFYLCASSIGGISPPRFGSGTQLSVL.

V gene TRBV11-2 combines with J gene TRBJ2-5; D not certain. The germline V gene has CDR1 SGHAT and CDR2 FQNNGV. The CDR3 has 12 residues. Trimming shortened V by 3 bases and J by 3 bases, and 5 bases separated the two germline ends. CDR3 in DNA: TGTGCCAGCAGCTTCAGGAAAGAGACCCAGTACTTC. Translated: CASSFRKETQYF.

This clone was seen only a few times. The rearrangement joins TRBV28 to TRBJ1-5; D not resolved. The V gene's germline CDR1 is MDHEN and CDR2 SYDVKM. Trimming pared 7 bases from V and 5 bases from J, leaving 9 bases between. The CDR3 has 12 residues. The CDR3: CASITDDQPQHF. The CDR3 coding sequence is TGTGCCAGCATTACTGACGATCAGCCCCAGCATTTT.

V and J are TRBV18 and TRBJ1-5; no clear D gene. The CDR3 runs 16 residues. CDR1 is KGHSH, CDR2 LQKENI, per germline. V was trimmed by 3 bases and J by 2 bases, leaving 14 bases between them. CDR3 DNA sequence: TGTGCCAGCTCACCGTATACGGGCGGAGGCAATCAGCCCCAGCATTTT. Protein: CASSPYTGGGNQPQHF.

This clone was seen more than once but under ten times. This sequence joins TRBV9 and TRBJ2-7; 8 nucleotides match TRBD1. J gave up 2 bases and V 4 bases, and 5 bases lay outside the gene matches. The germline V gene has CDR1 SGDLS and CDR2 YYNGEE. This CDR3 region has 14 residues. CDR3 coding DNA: TGTGCCAGCAGCCAAGCGACAGGGGCCTACGAGCAGTACTTC. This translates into CASSQATGAYEQYF.

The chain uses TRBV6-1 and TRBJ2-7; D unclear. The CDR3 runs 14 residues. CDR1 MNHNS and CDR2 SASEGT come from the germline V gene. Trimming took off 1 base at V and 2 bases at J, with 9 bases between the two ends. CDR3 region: CASSEVKPTYEQYF. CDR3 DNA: TGTGCCAGCAGTGAAGTAAAGCCAACCTACGAGCAGTACTTC.